This T cell receptor beta chain emerged from a study of CD8 T cells in Susac syndrome. V was clipped by 0 bases and J by 7 bases; unmatched bases: 10. The CDR3 is 16 amino acids. Germline assignment: CDR1 MGHRA and CDR2 YSYEKL. After extraction with the RNeasy kit, roughly 0.5 to 1 ug of the RNA was reverse transcribed using random hexamers. With immunoSEQ multiplex PCR, TCR beta CDR3 was amplified across 54 Vbeta and 13 Jbeta. TCRdb fed the immunoSEQ multiplex PCR reads into MiXCR, producing one record per CDR3 protein. The data show 150,000 to 200,000 distinct CDR3 sequences, around 93% seen once. The source of this sequence is a human donor in good health. The sequencing sample was made of CD4+ T cells from PBMCs. The chain is built from TRBV4-1 and TRBJ2-3, with 7 bases fitting TRBD2. This CDR3 is CASSQEAGPSPYTQYF. The CDR3 DNA sequence: TGCGCCAGCAGCCAAGAAGCGGGGCCTTCCCCATATACGCAGTATTTT.